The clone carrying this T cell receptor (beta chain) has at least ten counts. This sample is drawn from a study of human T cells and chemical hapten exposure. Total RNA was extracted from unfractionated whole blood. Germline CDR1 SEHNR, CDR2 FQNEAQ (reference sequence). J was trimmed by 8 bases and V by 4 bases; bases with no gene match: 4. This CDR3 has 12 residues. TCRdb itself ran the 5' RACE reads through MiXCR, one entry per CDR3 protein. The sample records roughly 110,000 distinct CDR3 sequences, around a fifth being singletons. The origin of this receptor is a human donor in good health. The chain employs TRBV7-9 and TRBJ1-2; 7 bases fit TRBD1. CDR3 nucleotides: TGTGCCAGCAGCTACGGGACAGAGGGCTACACCTTC. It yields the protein CASSYGTEGYTF.